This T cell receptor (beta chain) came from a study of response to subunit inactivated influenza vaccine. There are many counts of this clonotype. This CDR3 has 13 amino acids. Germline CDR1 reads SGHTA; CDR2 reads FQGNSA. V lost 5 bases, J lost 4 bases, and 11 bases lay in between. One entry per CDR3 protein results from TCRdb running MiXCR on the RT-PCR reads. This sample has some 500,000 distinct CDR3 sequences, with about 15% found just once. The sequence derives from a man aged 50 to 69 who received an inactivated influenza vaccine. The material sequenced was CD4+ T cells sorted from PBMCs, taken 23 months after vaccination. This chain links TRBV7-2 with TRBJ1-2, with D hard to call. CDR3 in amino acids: CASSPTTLYGYTF. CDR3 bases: TGTGCCAGCAGCCCAACTACACTCTATGGCTACACCTTC.